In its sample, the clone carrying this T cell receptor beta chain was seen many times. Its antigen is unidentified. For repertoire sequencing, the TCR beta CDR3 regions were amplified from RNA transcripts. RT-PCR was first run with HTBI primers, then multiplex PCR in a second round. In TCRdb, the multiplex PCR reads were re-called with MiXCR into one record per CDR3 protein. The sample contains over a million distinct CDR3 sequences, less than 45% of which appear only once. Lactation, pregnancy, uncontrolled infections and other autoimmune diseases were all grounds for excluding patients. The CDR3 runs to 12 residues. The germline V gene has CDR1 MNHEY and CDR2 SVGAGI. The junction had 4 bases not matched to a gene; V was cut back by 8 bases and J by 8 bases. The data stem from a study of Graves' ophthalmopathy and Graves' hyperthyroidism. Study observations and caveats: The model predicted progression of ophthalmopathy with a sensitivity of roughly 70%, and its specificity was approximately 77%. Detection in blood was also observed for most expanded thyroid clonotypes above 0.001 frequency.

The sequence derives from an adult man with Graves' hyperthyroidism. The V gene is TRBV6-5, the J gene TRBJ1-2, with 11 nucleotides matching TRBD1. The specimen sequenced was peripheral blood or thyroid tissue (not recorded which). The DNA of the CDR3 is TGTGCCAGCCTGGGACAGGGGGTAGGCTACACCTTC. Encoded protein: CASLGQGVGYTF.